This record concerns one T cell receptor (beta chain) sequence. The antigen is not known. CD4+ T cells specific for antigen were expanded with viral peptide pools by the ViraFEST assay before sequencing. Having been cultured for roughly 11 days, the cells underwent CD4+ T cell isolation. The person had a PCR-confirmed SARS-CoV-2 infection during March to December 2020. Two doses of either BNT162b2 or mRNA-1273 were given to each participant. This entry comes from a study of vaccination effects on CD4 cells after COVID-19. The junction had 3 bases not matched to a gene; V was cut back by 5 bases and J by 3 bases. The CDR3 has 13 residues. Germline V gene sequence: CDR1 SGHTA, CDR2 FQGNSA. Study-level points and caveats: New vaccine-induced clones dominated post-vaccine spike-reactive clones in convalescents.

The protocol was immunoSEQ multiplex PCR, while the TCRdb copy is restricted to in-frame clones and leaves out a portion. Among more than 13,000 clones listed, 76% were seen once. The TCR comes from a human donor who had a prior SARS-CoV-2 infection. The sequences come from CD4+ T cells from PBMCs cultured with HCoV-NL63 spike peptides, collected after COVID-19 vaccination. This chain joins TRBV7-2 and TRBJ2-5; 7 nucleotides match TRBD2. The CDR3, as DNA: TGTGCCAGCAGCCAAGGACTAGAAGAGACCCAGTACTTC. It is translated as CASSQGLEETQYF.